This T cell receptor (beta chain) was sequenced during a study of naive and memory T cell subsets. Study-level findings and limits: Possibly reflecting memory cells re-expressing CD45RA, a few larger clonotypes occurred in naive repertoires, especially CD8. There was no ground truth to check naive and memory subset results.

Comments on this clonotype: Its antigen remains unidentified.

Overnight CMV lysate stimulation of fresh PBMCs defined donor CMV status by CD4+ IFNgamma. Sequential positive selection took CD4 T cells first, then CD8 T cells. CDR3 size: 13 residues. Germline CDR1 and CDR2: SQVTM and ANQGSEA. V lost 4 bases and J 2 bases, leaving 12 bases between the germline ends. Two oligonucleotides, mixed equimolar, formed the beta constant-region primer covering TRBC1 and TRBC2. Nested alpha and beta constant-region primers with the SP2 primer drove four PCR rounds on ligated cDNA. MiXCR, run by TCRdb on the UMI-ligation and nested PCR reads, gives a single entry per CDR3 protein. This table has roughly 140,000 distinct CDR3 sequences, approximately 20% appearing once.

The sequencing sample was made of naive CD8+ T cells from blood. This clonotype originated in a human donor in good health. J is TRBJ2-7 and V is TRBV29-1; D unresolved. The CDR3 protein is CSVGSDLTYEQYF. CDR3 bases: TGCAGCGTTGGTTCCGATTTGACCTACGAGCAGTACTTC.